These T cell receptor beta chains were read from a single sample in a study of control samples from healthy donors and cancer patients. TCRdb's table, derived via immunoSEQ multiplex PCR, lists solely in-frame clones and lacks some. Here the sample spans 40,000 to 60,000 clones, approximately 86% being singletons. Material: PBMCs. Receptors originate from a man aged 60-69 years with head and neck cancer. CDR3s include the opening cysteine and the closing phenylalanine or tryptophan. Fields, in order: D gene, clone size, J gene, V gene, CDR3 DNA, CDR3 protein. The D gene is left open where the match is weak. The size of a clone is reported for some rows only, either as once, few or many, or as a class for expanded clones.

d_gene: TRBD1; abundance: NA; j_gene: TRBJ2-4; v_gene: TRBV14; CDR3nt: TGTGCCAGCAGCCAAAGAAGGTCGGGGACAGGGCTAGCCAAAAACATTCAGTACTTC; CDR3aa: CASSQRRSGTGLAKNIQYF
d_gene: TRBD1; abundance: NA; j_gene: TRBJ2-2; v_gene: TRBV4-2; CDR3nt: TGTGCCAGCAGCAAACTGGGACAGGGTGTTGACACCGGGGAGCTGTTTTTT; CDR3aa: CASSKLGQGVDTGELFF
d_gene: TRBD1; abundance: NA; j_gene: TRBJ1-2; v_gene: TRBV28; CDR3nt: TGTGCCAGCGTAACAGGGGGCGACGGCTACACCTTC; CDR3aa: CASVTGGDGYTF
d_gene: NA; abundance: NA; j_gene: TRBJ1-1; v_gene: TRBV20-1; CDR3nt: TGCAGTGTCTCGGATGAAGCTTTCTTT; CDR3aa: CSVSDEAFF
d_gene: NA; abundance: few; j_gene: TRBJ2-3; v_gene: TRBV5-1; CDR3nt: TGCGCCAGCAGCTACCTAGGGGATACGCAGTATTTT; CDR3aa: CASSYLGDTQYF
d_gene: TRBD1; abundance: NA; j_gene: TRBJ1-3; v_gene: TRBV10-3; CDR3nt: TGTGCCATCAGTGAATTATTTGTGCAGGGGGTCTCTGGAAACACCATATATTTT; CDR3aa: CAISELFVQGVSGNTIYF
d_gene: TRBD1; abundance: NA; j_gene: TRBJ2-3; v_gene: TRBV30; CDR3nt: TGTGCCTGGAGGGCTGGACAGGGGACTCTGACAGATACGCAGTATTTT; CDR3aa: CAWRAGQGTLTDTQYF
d_gene: TRBD2; abundance: few; j_gene: TRBJ2-7; v_gene: TRBV4-3; CDR3nt: TGCGCCAGCAGCCAAGAACTAGCGGGAGTTTTCCACGAGCAGTACTTC; CDR3aa: CASSQELAGVFHEQYF
d_gene: NA; abundance: NA; j_gene: TRBJ2-1; v_gene: TRBV5-5; CDR3nt: TGTGCCAGCAGCTTGATGAACTTATACAATGAGCAGTTCTTC; CDR3aa: CASSLMNLYNEQFF
d_gene: NA; abundance: NA; j_gene: TRBJ2-2; v_gene: TRBV5-4; CDR3nt: TGTGCCAGCAGCCCCGCGGGGAGGGGGGCTGGCACCGGGGAGCTGTTTTTT; CDR3aa: CASSPAGRGAGTGELFF